The source of this T cell receptor (beta chain) is a study of T-cell reconstitution after alpha-beta-depleted transplantation in children. The library targeted TCRbeta and was prepared with unique molecular identifiers. MiXCR, applied by TCRdb to the PCR reads, yields one record per CDR3 protein. The sample consists of 450,000 to 600,000 distinct CDR3 sequences, approximately 20% of them appearing once. The CDR3 spans 12 residues. Trimming pared 7 bases from V and 2 bases from J, leaving 9 bases between. The J gene is TRBJ2-7, the V gene TRBV12-3 or TRBV12-4; D may correspond to TRBD1 or TRBD2 (5 bases each). The sample here was PBMCs from the stem cell graft donor, taken from the stem cell graft. The TCR comes from a human donor who donated a stem cell graft to a child with acute lymphoblastic leukemia. In DNA, the CDR3 is TGTGCCAGCAATTTGGGGGCCTACGAGCAGTACTTC. Protein: CASNLGAYEQYF.